This T cell receptor beta chain came from a study of T cells in Graves' hyperthyroidism and ophthalmopathy. Study observations and caveats: Ophthalmopathy was identified by the model a median around 6.3 months ahead of onset. A 13 V-J model separated ophthalmopathy from stable hyperthyroidism.

This clonotype came up many times. Its antigen is unidentified. This CDR3 spans 13 amino acids. Germline V gives CDR1 KGHDR, CDR2 SFDVKD. With 4 bases clipped from V and 9 bases from J, the junction kept 5 bases outside the gene matches. Amplified TCR beta CDR3 regions came from RNA transcripts. The study used the HTBI primer set for a first-round RT-PCR of the TCR CDR3. TCRdb itself ran the multiplex PCR reads through MiXCR, one entry per CDR3 protein. The sample has some 620,000 distinct CDR3 sequences, 15% to 20% seen once. This receptor was taken from a woman in her 30s with Graves' hyperthyroidism. The chain has TRBV24-1 and TRBJ2-3; 8 nucleotides line up with TRBD2. Sequenced input: blood. CDR3: CATSDYREGTQYF. DNA for the CDR3: TGTGCCACCAGTGACTACCGGGAGGGGACGCAGTATTTT.